Sequencing of this TCR beta chain was carried out in a study of blood T cell repertoires in COVID-19. About the study: Collection of acute and convalescent COVID-19 samples took place in the United States, Italy and Spain. In each case, the material was cDNA or gDNA derived from T cells, B-cell-depleted T cells, or PBMCs.

Germline CDR1 is LNHDA and CDR2 is SQIVND (reference sequence). This CDR3 is built from 13 residues. Trimming cost V 0 bases and J 7 bases, with 10 bases left between them. Under the authors' procedure: Reference gene primer amplification gave estimated nucleated cell counts. Produced via immunoSEQ multiplex PCR; TCRdb's table is partial and in-frame only. V and J calls and clone size are copied from that table; D and trimming were computed from the DNA. Here the sample spans around 65,000 clones, 65% to 85% being singletons. The sequencing sample was made of peripheral blood. V gene TRBV19 combines with J gene TRBJ2-7; D unresolved. This TCR was sampled from a man in his 60s with acute or convalescent COVID-19. The CDR3 protein is CASSIDTTLEQYF. The CDR3 DNA follows: TGTGCCAGTAGTATAGATACTACGTTGGAGCAGTACTTC.